A selection of T cell receptor beta chains follows, all from one sample in a study of control samples from healthy donors and cancer patients. The assay was immunoSEQ multiplex PCR, and TCRdb's table has in-frame clones only and misses some. The top ten hold approximately 18% of the sample, which has roughly 88,000 clones, roughly nine tenths seen once. The source material was blood. The receptors come from a man over 45 in good health. Each CDR3 is given with its conserved first and last residue. D genes are given only for firm matches. Expanded clones get a size class; other rows say once, few or many, or leave the size out.

D gene	V gene	J gene	clone size	CDR3 DNA	CDR3 protein
TRBD1	TRBV5-1	TRBJ2-2	NA	TGCGCCAGCAGCCAACAGGGGGCTGGGAATACCGGGGAGCTGTTTTTT	CASSQQGAGNTGELFF
TRBD1	TRBV7-8	TRBJ1-4	NA	TGTGCCAGCAGCCAATACCCTAGGGGGGACAGGGAAGCATCTGGGAAACTGTTTTTT	CASSQYPRGDREASGKLFF
TRBD1	TRBV2	TRBJ2-7	few	TGTGCCAGCAGTGAATGGGACAGGGCCGGCGAGCAGTACTTC	CASSEWDRAGEQYF
NA	TRBV5-1	TRBJ1-1	NA	TGCGCCAGCAGCTTCGCAGGAGCCCTGAACACTGAAGCTTTCTTT	CASSFAGALNTEAFF
NA	TRBV5-1	TRBJ2-2	NA	TGCGCCAGCACCCTAGGACAGCGGACCGGGGAGCTGTTTTTT	CASTLGQRTGELFF
NA	TRBV6-1	TRBJ1-1	few	TGTGCCAGCAGTGAAGTGGGAGGGTACACTGAAGCTTTCTTT	CASSEVGGYTEAFF
NA	TRBV3-1/TRBV3-2	TRBJ1-5	NA	TGTGCCAGCAGCCAATCAACCTTGACCGGGGTGAGCAATCAGCCCCAGCATTTT	CASSQSTLTGVSNQPQHF
NA	TRBV7-8	TRBJ1-2	few	TGTGCCAGCAGCTTAGCTACAGTTAACTATGGCTACACCTTC	CASSLATVNYGYTF
TRBD1	TRBV29-1	TRBJ1-3	NA	TGCAGCGGTACCCAGGGGGCTGGAAACACCATATATTTT	CSGTQGAGNTIYF
NA	TRBV7-6	TRBJ2-2	once	TGTGCCAGCAGAGGGGGGACAGTTAACACCGGGGAGCTGTTTTTT	CASRGGTVNTGELFF
NA	TRBV5-1	TRBJ1-2	NA	TGCGCCAGCAGCCCTGACAACGATGGCTACACCTTC	CASSPDNDGYTF
TRBD1	TRBV18	TRBJ1-1	NA	TGTGCCAGCTCACCAAAACAGGGGACTGAAGCTTTCTTT	CASSPKQGTEAFF
NA	TRBV19	TRBJ1-5	NA	TGTGCCAGTAGTATAGGAGGGCAGGGGAGTCAGCCCCAGCATTTT	CASSIGGQGSQPQHF
TRBD1	TRBV29-1	TRBJ1-3	NA	TGCAGCGTGGGGGACAGCTCTGGAAACACCATATATTTT	CSVGDSSGNTIYF
NA	TRBV30	TRBJ1-5	NA	TGTGCCTGGAGTGGACAGGCGGGCAATCAGCCCCAGCATTTT	CAWSGQAGNQPQHF
TRBD1	TRBV18	TRBJ1-1	NA	TGTGCCAGCTCACGAACCCGGACAGGACCGAACACTGAAGCTTTCTTT	CASSRTRTGPNTEAFF
TRBD1	TRBV12-5	TRBJ2-5	NA	TGTGCTAGTGGTTTGGGGCTTGGACAGGGAGAGACCCAGTACTTC	CASGLGLGQGETQYF